This T cell receptor beta chain was identified in a study of identical twins. TCRdb re-analysed the 5' RACE reads in MiXCR, keeping a single row per CDR3 protein. Of nearly 900,000 distinct CDR3 sequences in the sample, roughly an eighth were seen once. This clonotype was counted between two and nine times. This CDR3 has 15 residues. Germline loops: CDR1 MDHEN, CDR2 SYDVKM. The ends were cut back, 2 bases at V and 5 bases at J, with 15 bases in the middle. These data also featured in a second study, about yellow fever vaccine responses in identical twins.

The clonotype was recovered from a woman aged 18-35 years in good health. This chain connects TRBV28 to TRBJ2-5, with D uncertain. The sequencing input was PBMCs. CDR3 sequence (DNA): TGTGCCAGCAGTTTAAACGCCGGGTTTGGGGAGACCCAGTACTTC. Residues: CASSLNAGFGETQYF. The full variable domain, with the rest looked up from reference TRBV28 and TRBJ2-5, is DVKVTQSSRYLVKRTGEKVFLECVQDMDHENMFWYRQDPGLGLRLIYFSYDVKMKEKGDIPEGYSVSREKKERFSLILESASTNQTSMYLCASSLNAGFGETQYFGPGTRLLVL.